A selection of T cell receptor beta chains follows, all from one sample in a study of T-cell reconstitution after alpha-beta-depleted transplantation in children. A single record per CDR3 protein comes from TCRdb applying MiXCR to the PCR reads. The sample shows about 70,000 distinct CDR3 sequences, about a tenth of them seen only once. The source material was PBMCs, sampled before TCRalphabeta/CD19-depleted stem cell transplant. The receptors shown here come from a boy aged 5-17 years with acute myeloid leukemia, due to receive a stem cell transplant. CDR3s include the opening cysteine and the closing phenylalanine or tryptophan. The size field is filled for only some rows; it gives once, few, many or a size class.

CDR3aa	abundance	v_gene	j_gene
CSARPGTGFYEQYF	few	TRBV20-1	TRBJ2-7
CSAAPRLTSLTDTQYF	many	TRBV29-1	TRBJ2-3
CASSPPQETQYF	NA	TRBV7-2	TRBJ2-5
CASSPTPGNGNQPQHF	many	TRBV28	TRBJ1-5
CSARSPFAREGVGELFF	NA	TRBV20-1	TRBJ2-2
CSAFRTGTRNQPQHF	many	TRBV20-1	TRBJ1-5
CASSLKELGTEAFF	many	TRBV7-2	TRBJ1-1
CASSVGPNTGELFF	many	TRBV9	TRBJ2-2
CAISESTYNEQFF	NA	TRBV10-3	TRBJ2-1
CASLGASSYNEQFF	many	TRBV12-3/TRBV12-4	TRBJ2-1
CASSSGLAGDFSYNEQFF	many	TRBV11-2	TRBJ2-1
CASTPSAGGGNTIYF	many	TRBV12-3/TRBV12-4	TRBJ1-3
CASSEFGQDEETQYF	NA	TRBV25-1	TRBJ2-5
CASSQIWGRVGEQYF	many	TRBV7-2	TRBJ2-7
CASRREKETQYF	NA	TRBV7-9	TRBJ2-5
CASSPIRGYEQYF	many	TRBV5-1	TRBJ2-7
CASSLEERDLHTGELFF	many	TRBV11-2	TRBJ2-2
CAMGPGYGDQPQHF	NA	TRBV13	TRBJ1-5
CAISGDRYNEQFF	many	TRBV10-3	TRBJ2-1
CASKPGDRQTGELFF	NA	TRBV19	TRBJ2-2
CASSPPGLSYEQYF	many	TRBV7-9	TRBJ2-7
CASSTGLAGTQYF	NA	TRBV7-2	TRBJ2-7
CASSFGSRATGELFF	many	TRBV12-3/TRBV12-4	TRBJ2-2
CASSLAGAKRGHEQYF	NA	TRBV7-2	TRBJ2-7
CASSLWESDTQYF	many	TRBV5-5	TRBJ2-3
CASSLGEETQYF	many	TRBV18	TRBJ2-5
CATSETGTGQETQYF	NA	TRBV24-1	TRBJ2-5
CASSQYGGQGTDTQYF	many	TRBV3-1	TRBJ2-3
CASSSKLLSDTITGYNEQFF	NA	TRBV4-2	TRBJ2-1
CASSFYGTSGQETQYF	many	TRBV28	TRBJ2-5
CASSPGTGGHYNEQFF	many	TRBV27	TRBJ2-1
CASSLDQGAGELFF	many	TRBV28	TRBJ2-2
CASSLSRRLDWGEQFF	NA	TRBV13	TRBJ2-1
CASRGTWLTTNEKLFF	many	TRBV2	TRBJ1-4
CASSLIPEQFF	many	TRBV7-9	TRBJ2-1
CASSSGDLQPQHF	many	TRBV27	TRBJ1-5
CASRPPLAGGSGDTQYF	many	TRBV7-2	TRBJ2-3
CASRGGSNNEQFF	once	TRBV6-2/TRBV6-3	TRBJ2-1
CASSRVGGDETQYF	many	TRBV12-3/TRBV12-4	TRBJ2-5
CSALLYNEQFF	many	TRBV20-1	TRBJ2-1
CASTRTESYNSPLHF	few	TRBV19	TRBJ1-6